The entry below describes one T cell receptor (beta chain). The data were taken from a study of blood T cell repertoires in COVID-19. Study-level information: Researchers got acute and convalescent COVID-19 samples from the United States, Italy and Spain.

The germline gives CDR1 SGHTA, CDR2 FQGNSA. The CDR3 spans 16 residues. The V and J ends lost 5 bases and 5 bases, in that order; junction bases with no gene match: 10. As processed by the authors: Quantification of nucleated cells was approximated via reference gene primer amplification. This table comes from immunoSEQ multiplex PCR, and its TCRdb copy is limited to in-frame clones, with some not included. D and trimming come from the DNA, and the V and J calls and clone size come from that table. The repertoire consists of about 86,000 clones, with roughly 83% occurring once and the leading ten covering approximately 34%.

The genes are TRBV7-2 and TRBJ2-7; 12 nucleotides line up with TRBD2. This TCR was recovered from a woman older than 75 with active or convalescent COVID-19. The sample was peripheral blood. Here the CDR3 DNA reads TGTGCCAGCAGCACGTACCTAGCGGGGGGGCTTCACGAGCAGTACTTC. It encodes CASSTYLAGGLHEQYF.